The next 10 T cell receptor beta chains were all read from a single sample in a study of cytomegalovirus exposure and HLA in healthy donors. Primers: 60 Vbeta forward and 13 Jbeta reverse. The repertoire was sequenced with immunoSEQ multiplex PCR; TCRdb's copy has only in-frame clones and lacks some. Counted here are some 140,000 clones, 55% to 80% occurring once; the ten biggest clones make up over 1%. The sample was PBMCs. All receptors derive from a woman aged 35 to 49 in good health and CMV-seronegative.

J is TRBJ2-3 and V is TRBV6-1; D not resolved. CDR3 size: 14 residues. V was trimmed by 3 bases and J by 4 bases, leaving 11 bases between them. Looked up from germline, CDR1 is MNHNS and CDR2 is SASEGT. As DNA, the CDR3 is TGTGCCAGCAGTGATGTTCAGGTAGCAGATACGCAGTATTTT. Translation: CASSDVQVADTQYF.

V gene TRBV19 combines with J gene TRBJ2-3; TRBD2 agrees at 8 bases. Germline CDR1 LNHDA, CDR2 SQIVND (reference sequence). V dropped 5 bases and J dropped 5; count of bases not matched to a gene: 12. CDR3 length equals 16 residues. The CDR3 spells CASSLAGTRGQDTQYF. The CDR3 bases are TGTGCCAGTAGTTTGGCCGGGACTAGGGGACAAGATACGCAGTATTTT.

This rearrangement joins TRBV4-1 to TRBJ1-5; D might be TRBD1 (6 bases). CDR3 length: 17 residues. CDR1 and CDR2 (germline): MGHRA, YSYEKL. The V end lost 0 bases, the J end lost 4 bases, and 16 bases lay between the germline ends. In nucleotides, the CDR3 is TGCGCCAGCAGCCAAGATTCTGGACAGTACCAGAATCAGCCCCAGCATTTT. Amino acids: CASSQDSGQYQNQPQHF.

Only a few counts were recorded for this clone. The chain's CDR3 is CAISDEGMFGNQPQHF. CDR3 in DNA: TGTGCCATCAGTGATGAGGGCATGTTCGGCAATCAGCCCCAGCATTTT. The chain links TRBV10-3 to TRBJ1-5; D remains unclear. This CDR3 spans 16 amino acids. CDR1 is ENHRY and CDR2 is SYGVKD in the germline V gene. Trimming took 3 bases from V and 2 from J, leaving 14 bases between them.

The chain is built from TRBV27 and TRBJ1-2; perhaps TRBD1 as D (5 bases). The CDR3 runs 15 residues. Trimming stripped 5 bases from V and 2 bases from J, with 15 bases between. CDR1 is MNHEY, CDR2 SMNVEV, per germline (reference sequence). The CDR3 DNA reads as TGTGCCAGCAGTCCAAGGTCGGGACTAAACTATGGCTACACCTTC. Its translation: CASSPRSGLNYGYTF.

The rearrangement uses TRBV7-9 and TRBJ2-1, with D perhaps TRBD2 (7 bases). The V and J ends lost 7 bases and 4 bases respectively, with 23 bases between them. The CDR3 contains 17 residues. Germline CDR1 is SEHNR and CDR2 is FQNEAQ (reference sequence). CDR3 coding DNA: TGTGCCAGCACCAACCCGGTGGGGGGGACAAATTACAATGAGCAGTTCTTC. The encoded protein is CASTNPVGGTNYNEQFF.

The V gene is TRBV6-6, the J gene TRBJ1-5; a possible D gene is TRBD1 (6 bases). CDR3 length: 14 residues. Germline V gene sequence: CDR1 MNHNY, CDR2 SVGAGI (reference sequence). V shed 5 bases and J shed 3 bases, with 11 bases lying between them. The CDR3 region has the DNA TGTGCCAGCAGTCCGGGACAAAACAATCAGCCCCAGCATTTT. Encoded protein: CASSPGQNNQPQHF.

The chain combines TRBV7-6 with TRBJ1-1; maybe TRBD1 (5 bases). The CDR3 runs 16 residues. The V end lost 2 bases, the J end lost 0 bases, and 13 bases lay between the germline ends. Germline lookup yields CDR1 SGHVS and CDR2 FNYEAQ. The CDR3, as DNA: TGTGCCAGCAGCTTATTAGGAGGGGCCATGAACACTGAAGCTTTCTTT. Translating gives CASSLLGGAMNTEAFF.

V and J are TRBV28 and TRBJ2-7, with a tentative D call TRBD1 (6 bases). The V gene lost 5 bases and the J gene lost 3 bases, with 14 bases spanning the gap. The CDR3 consists of 14 residues. The germline gives CDR1 MDHEN, CDR2 SYDVKM. CDR3: CASSLQGVGYEQYV. As DNA, the CDR3 is TGTGCCAGCAGTCTACAGGGAGTTGGCTACGAGCAGTACGTC.

V is TRBV5-1 and J is TRBJ2-5; TRBD2 agrees at 14 bases. The germline CDR1 and CDR2 sequences are SGHRS and YFSETQ. J lost 4 bases, V lost 0 bases, and 8 bases had no gene match. The CDR3 runs to 18 residues. CDR3 amino acids: CASSLGLAGGQTGETQYF. In DNA form, the CDR3 reads TGCGCCAGCAGCTTGGGACTAGCGGGGGGGCAAACCGGAGAGACCCAGTACTTC.